Listed below are T cell receptor beta chains from one sample, sequenced in a study of blood T cells in healthy people across ages. TCRdb re-called the 5' RACE reads with MiXCR, one entry per CDR3 protein. This sample has 1,100,000 or so distinct CDR3 sequences, with less than 50% found just once. Sequenced material: blood. Source of these receptors: a woman aged 60-75 years in good health. The CDR3 runs from the conserved cysteine through the conserved F or W. Fields, in order: clone size, J gene, V gene, D gene, CDR3 DNA, CDR3 protein. The D gene is left open where the match is weak. Size tells how often a clone was seen (once, few, many) or the class of an expanded clone, and some rows leave it out.

clone_size: once; j_call: TRBJ2-7; v_call: TRBV30; d_call: TRBD1; cdr3_nt: TGTGCCTGGAGTGTAGCCACAGGGGGCGCAGGGTACTTC; cdr3_aa: CAWSVATGGAGYF
clone_size: .; j_call: TRBJ2-1; v_call: TRBV11-3; d_call: TRBD2; cdr3_nt: TGTGCCAGCAGTGTAGCGGGGCCAAGCTCCTACAATGAGCAGTTCTTC; cdr3_aa: CASSVAGPSSYNEQFF
clone_size: few; j_call: TRBJ1-4; v_call: TRBV5-1; d_call: .; cdr3_nt: TGCGCCAGCAGCTTGGGCACAGGATCACTTGAAAAACTGTTTTTT; cdr3_aa: CASSLGTGSLEKLFF
clone_size: many; j_call: TRBJ2-7; v_call: TRBV5-1; d_call: TRBD1; cdr3_nt: TGCGCCAGCAGCTTTACAGGGGGCGAGCAGTACTTC; cdr3_aa: CASSFTGGEQYF
clone_size: few; j_call: TRBJ2-7; v_call: TRBV10-3; d_call: .; cdr3_nt: TGTGCCATCAGTGAGAGGGGCGCCGGGTACGAGCAGTACTTC; cdr3_aa: CAISERGAGYEQYF
clone_size: .; j_call: TRBJ2-5; v_call: TRBV20-1; d_call: TRBD1; cdr3_nt: TGCAGTGCTCCCCTTACCGGGACAGGGGGCAATGAGCAGTACTTC; cdr3_aa: CSAPLTGTGGNEQYF
clone_size: .; j_call: TRBJ2-4; v_call: TRBV11-1; d_call: .; cdr3_nt: TGTGCCAGCAGCTTAGCGTTTGGGGGAGCCAAAAACATTCAGTACTTC; cdr3_aa: CASSLAFGGAKNIQYF
clone_size: .; j_call: TRBJ1-6; v_call: TRBV27; d_call: .; cdr3_nt: TGTGCCAGCAGATTTTCAGCTACAGTTAATTCACCCCTCCACTTT; cdr3_aa: CASRFSATVNSPLHF
clone_size: .; j_call: TRBJ2-1; v_call: TRBV20-1; d_call: .; cdr3_nt: TGCAGTGCTAGTCCAGAGGGATGGGGTGAGCAGTTCTTC; cdr3_aa: CSASPEGWGEQFF
clone_size: few; j_call: TRBJ2-5; v_call: TRBV5-4; d_call: TRBD2; cdr3_nt: TGTGCCAGCAGCTTGGCGGGAGGAGGAGGAGAGACCCAGTACTTC; cdr3_aa: CASSLAGGGGETQYF
clone_size: .; j_call: TRBJ2-3; v_call: TRBV28; d_call: TRBD2; cdr3_nt: TGTGCCAGCAGTTTATCTGACTTAGGACTAGCGGGATGGGGTCAACCAGATACGCAGTATTTT; cdr3_aa: CASSLSDLGLAGWGQPDTQYF
clone_size: few; j_call: TRBJ2-7; v_call: TRBV6-5; d_call: TRBD2; cdr3_nt: TGTGCCAGCAGTTACTCCGGCCAGCTAGCGGGCTTCTACGAGCAGTACTTC; cdr3_aa: CASSYSGQLAGFYEQYF
clone_size: .; j_call: TRBJ2-1; v_call: TRBV9; d_call: TRBD2; cdr3_nt: TGTGCCAGCACCAATAGCGGGAGGGCAGATGAGCAGTTCTTC; cdr3_aa: CASTNSGRADEQFF
clone_size: .; j_call: TRBJ1-2; v_call: TRBV7-9; d_call: .; cdr3_nt: TGTGCCAGCAGCTTAGACAGAAAGGACTATGGCTACACCTTC; cdr3_aa: CASSLDRKDYGYTF
clone_size: .; j_call: TRBJ1-6; v_call: TRBV20-1; d_call: TRBD1; cdr3_nt: TGCAGTGCTAACCCCAACGGACAGGGGCTTCGGTCACCCCCCCACTTT; cdr3_aa: CSANPNGQGLRSPPHF
clone_size: .; j_call: TRBJ2-1; v_call: TRBV3-1; d_call: TRBD2; cdr3_nt: TGTGCCAGCAGCCGGGGAGCGGGACCCCACAATGAGCAGTTCTTC; cdr3_aa: CASSRGAGPHNEQFF
clone_size: .; j_call: TRBJ1-6; v_call: TRBV6-6; d_call: .; cdr3_nt: TGTGCCAGCCTGCCGAGGGCTGACACACCCCTCCACTTT; cdr3_aa: CASLPRADTPLHF
clone_size: few; j_call: TRBJ2-5; v_call: TRBV6-6; d_call: .; cdr3_nt: TGTGCCAGCAGCAGACGGTTGGGCCCTGAGGCTGAGACCCAGTACTTC; cdr3_aa: CASSRRLGPEAETQYF
clone_size: .; j_call: TRBJ1-2; v_call: TRBV28; d_call: .; cdr3_nt: TGTGCCAGCAGCCTCCTTCAGGACTATTATGGCTACACCTTC; cdr3_aa: CASSLLQDYYGYTF
clone_size: few; j_call: TRBJ2-3; v_call: TRBV14; d_call: TRBD2; cdr3_nt: TGTGCCAGCAGTCAACTAGCGGGGCTCACAGATACGCAGTATTTT; cdr3_aa: CASSQLAGLTDTQYF
clone_size: .; j_call: TRBJ2-1; v_call: TRBV7-8; d_call: TRBD2; cdr3_nt: TGTGCCAGCAGCCCTACTGGGACTAGCAGGAGCTCCTACAATGAGCAGTTCTTC; cdr3_aa: CASSPTGTSRSSYNEQFF
clone_size: few; j_call: TRBJ1-2; v_call: TRBV20-1; d_call: .; cdr3_nt: TGCAGTGCTAGAGATCTGGCAGTGGGATATGATGGCTACACCTTC; cdr3_aa: CSARDLAVGYDGYTF
clone_size: .; j_call: TRBJ2-3; v_call: TRBV20-1; d_call: .; cdr3_nt: TGCAGTGCTAGCGGGCCCCTTGGGACAGATACGCAGTATTTT; cdr3_aa: CSASGPLGTDTQYF
clone_size: .; j_call: TRBJ2-1; v_call: TRBV2; d_call: TRBD1; cdr3_nt: TGTGCCAGCAGAAGGGGACAGGGGGCCTACAATGAGCAGTTCTTC; cdr3_aa: CASRRGQGAYNEQFF
clone_size: .; j_call: TRBJ2-1; v_call: TRBV15; d_call: .; cdr3_nt: TGTGCCACCAGCAGAGATCTAGTAGGGGGGAATGAGCAGTTCTTC; cdr3_aa: CATSRDLVGGNEQFF
clone_size: few; j_call: TRBJ2-1; v_call: TRBV7-9; d_call: .; cdr3_nt: TGTGCCAGCAGCTTAGTTAGCGGCAGATACAATGAGCAGTTCTTC; cdr3_aa: CASSLVSGRYNEQFF
clone_size: few; j_call: TRBJ2-7; v_call: TRBV10-3; d_call: .; cdr3_nt: TGTGCCATCAGTGGGTCTACAGGGTTGAGCTCCTACGAGCAGTACTTC; cdr3_aa: CAISGSTGLSSYEQYF
clone_size: .; j_call: TRBJ1-2; v_call: TRBV24-1; d_call: .; cdr3_nt: TGTGCCACCAGTGACCCCCGGACAGTCTATGGCTACACCTTC; cdr3_aa: CATSDPRTVYGYTF
clone_size: few; j_call: TRBJ2-3; v_call: TRBV7-9; d_call: TRBD1; cdr3_nt: TGTGCCAGCAGCTCCCCCGGACAGGGTAGTCCAGATACGCAGTATTTT; cdr3_aa: CASSSPGQGSPDTQYF
clone_size: few; j_call: TRBJ2-7; v_call: TRBV27; d_call: .; cdr3_nt: TGTGCCAGCAGAATTGACAGGCTAAGCGAGCAGTACTTC; cdr3_aa: CASRIDRLSEQYF
clone_size: .; j_call: TRBJ2-7; v_call: TRBV4-1; d_call: TRBD2; cdr3_nt: TGCGCCAGCAGCCAGAGGACTAGCGGGAGTTTGTACGAGCAGTACTTC; cdr3_aa: CASSQRTSGSLYEQYF
clone_size: .; j_call: TRBJ2-7; v_call: TRBV15; d_call: .; cdr3_nt: TGTGCCACCAGCAGTAGTTTTTTCTCCTACGAGCAGTACTTC; cdr3_aa: CATSSSFFSYEQYF
clone_size: .; j_call: TRBJ1-1; v_call: TRBV7-9; d_call: .; cdr3_nt: TGTGCCAGCAGCTCAATCAGGGCAGACCCAGACCAAACCCACACTGAAGCTTTCTTT; cdr3_aa: CASSSIRADPDQTHTEAFF
clone_size: .; j_call: TRBJ2-6; v_call: TRBV29-1; d_call: TRBD1; cdr3_nt: TGCAGCGTCGGACAGGGGCGATCTCCTGGGGCCAACGTCCTGACTTTC; cdr3_aa: CSVGQGRSPGANVLTF
clone_size: few; j_call: TRBJ2-3; v_call: TRBV24-1; d_call: .; cdr3_nt: TGTGCCACCAGTGATTCCGACAGGTACACAGATACGCAGTATTTT; cdr3_aa: CATSDSDRYTDTQYF
clone_size: few; j_call: TRBJ2-7; v_call: TRBV5-1; d_call: .; cdr3_nt: TGCGCCAGCAGCTTGAGCCAGGGAGGCTACGAGCAGTACTTC; cdr3_aa: CASSLSQGGYEQYF
clone_size: .; j_call: TRBJ2-1; v_call: TRBV19; d_call: .; cdr3_nt: TGTGCCAGTAGTACACAGGGAGGACGCTACAATGAGCAGTTCTTC; cdr3_aa: CASSTQGGRYNEQFF
clone_size: .; j_call: TRBJ2-7; v_call: TRBV6-5; d_call: .; cdr3_nt: TGTGCCAGCAGTTACTCTAGGGTGAACTCCTACGAGCAGTACTTC; cdr3_aa: CASSYSRVNSYEQYF
clone_size: .; j_call: TRBJ2-3; v_call: TRBV7-2; d_call: .; cdr3_nt: TGTGCCAGCAGCATCCCCTCTGGAGATACGCAGTATTTT; cdr3_aa: CASSIPSGDTQYF
clone_size: many; j_call: TRBJ1-2; v_call: TRBV5-1; d_call: .; cdr3_nt: TGCGCCAGCAGCTGGGAACGGGGTGGCTACACCTTC; cdr3_aa: CASSWERGGYTF
clone_size: .; j_call: TRBJ1-1; v_call: TRBV30; d_call: .; cdr3_nt: TGTGCCTGGAGTGACTTACCCGGCGGCGGCCTGGCTTTCTTT; cdr3_aa: CAWSDLPGGGLAFF
clone_size: .; j_call: TRBJ1-2; v_call: TRBV5-6; d_call: .; cdr3_nt: TGTGCCAGCAGCTTTCAGGACTATGGCTACACCTTC; cdr3_aa: CASSFQDYGYTF
clone_size: few; j_call: TRBJ1-5; v_call: TRBV5-6; d_call: .; cdr3_nt: TGTGCCAGCAGCTATCGTCAGGGAGGCAATCAGCCCCAGCATTTT; cdr3_aa: CASSYRQGGNQPQHF
clone_size: .; j_call: TRBJ2-1; v_call: TRBV6-1; d_call: .; cdr3_nt: TGTGCCAGCAGGGCGTTAGCAGCCTACAATGAGCAGTTCTTC; cdr3_aa: CASRALAAYNEQFF
clone_size: .; j_call: TRBJ2-1; v_call: TRBV27; d_call: TRBD2; cdr3_nt: TGTGCCAGCAGCGCTGTCCAGCGGGAGGGCCGTGAGCAGTTCTTC; cdr3_aa: CASSAVQREGREQFF
clone_size: .; j_call: TRBJ2-7; v_call: TRBV6-6; d_call: TRBD2; cdr3_nt: TGTGCCAGCAGACGTACCGGGGGGAGGCAGTACTTC; cdr3_aa: CASRRTGGRQYF
clone_size: .; j_call: TRBJ2-7; v_call: TRBV6-2/TRBV6-3; d_call: TRBD2; cdr3_nt: TGTGCCAGCAGTTCCATGGGACTAGCGCAAAGAAACGAGCAGTACTTC; cdr3_aa: CASSSMGLAQRNEQYF
clone_size: .; j_call: TRBJ2-1; v_call: TRBV7-8; d_call: .; cdr3_nt: TGTGCCAGCAGCCCTCCCAGAGACAATGAGCAGTTCTTC; cdr3_aa: CASSPPRDNEQFF
clone_size: .; j_call: TRBJ2-7; v_call: TRBV9; d_call: TRBD2; cdr3_nt: TGTGCCAGCAGCGCTAGCGGGAGGTCCTACAATGAGCAGTACTTC; cdr3_aa: CASSASGRSYNEQYF
clone_size: .; j_call: TRBJ1-2; v_call: TRBV9; d_call: TRBD1; cdr3_nt: TGTGCCAGCAGCGCTAGACAGGGGATCGGGCCACTAGGCTACACCTTC; cdr3_aa: CASSARQGIGPLGYTF